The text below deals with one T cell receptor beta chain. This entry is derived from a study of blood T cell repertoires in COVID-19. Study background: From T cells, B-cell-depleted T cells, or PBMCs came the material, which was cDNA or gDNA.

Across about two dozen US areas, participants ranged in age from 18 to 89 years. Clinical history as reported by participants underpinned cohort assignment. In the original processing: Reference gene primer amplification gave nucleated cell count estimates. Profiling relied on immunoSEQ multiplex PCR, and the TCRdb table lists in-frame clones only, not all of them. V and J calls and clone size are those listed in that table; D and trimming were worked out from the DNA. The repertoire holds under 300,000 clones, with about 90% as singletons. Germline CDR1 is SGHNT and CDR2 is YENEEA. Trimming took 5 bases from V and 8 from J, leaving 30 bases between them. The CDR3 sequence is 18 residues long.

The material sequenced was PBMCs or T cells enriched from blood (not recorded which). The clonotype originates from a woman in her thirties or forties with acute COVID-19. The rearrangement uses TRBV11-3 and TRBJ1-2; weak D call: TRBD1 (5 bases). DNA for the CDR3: TGTGCCAGCAGCACAATTTCGGTAGGAGGGAAAGGGACTCGCGGCTACACCTTC. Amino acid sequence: CASSTISVGGKGTRGYTF.